One sample yielded the 26 T cell receptor beta chains listed below, sequenced in a study of Ad26.COV2.S vaccination and SARS-CoV-2 variants. Treatment specified: about 20 received Ad26.COV2.S at low or high dose, single or two shots; 5 received placebo; per-sample allocation not given. Repertoires come from day 63 after the first vaccine or placebo injection. Only in-frame clones appear in the TCRdb table, and some are missing; sequencing was by immunoSEQ multiplex PCR. The table shows some 320,000 clones, with about 86% occurring only once. Sequencing used peripheral blood, obtained in a trial of Ad26.COV2.S vaccine versus placebo. Receptors were obtained from a person between 18 and 60 years old who received the Ad26.COV2.S COVID-19 vaccine or a placebo.

This clone was picked up one time. The chain couples TRBV25-1 to TRBJ1-6; a possible D gene is TRBD1 (5 bases). Trimming took off 4 bases at V and 9 bases at J, with 7 bases between the two ends. Germline loops: CDR1 MGHDK, CDR2 SYGVNS. This CDR3 is built from 12 residues. This CDR3 reads CASSGTSSPLHF. The CDR3 nucleotides read TGTGCCAGCAGTGGGACATCTTCACCCCTCCACTTT. The variable domain in full, with the rest retrieved from reference TRBV25-1 and TRBJ1-6, is EADIYQTPRYLVIGTGKKITLECSQTMGHDKMYWYQQDPGMELHLIHYSYGVNSTEKGDLSSESTVSRIRTEHFPLTLESARPSHTSQYLCASSGTSSPLHFGNGTRLTVT.

The J gene is TRBJ2-3, the V gene TRBV2, with TRBD2 identical over 10 bases. The germline V gene has CDR1 SNHLY and CDR2 FYNNEI. V was clipped by 7 bases and J by 0 bases; unmatched bases: 10. This CDR3 has 17 amino acids. CDR3: CASTLLAGGSSTDTQYF. The CDR3 DNA reads as TGTGCCAGCACCCTTTTAGCGGGGGGCTCGAGCACAGATACGCAGTATTTT.

V and J are TRBV14 and TRBJ1-2, with D possibly TRBD1 on 6 matching bases. Trimming removed 0 bases from V and 4 bases from J, with 15 bases in between. The CDR3 consists of 16 residues. Germline V gene lookup returns CDR1 SGHDN and CDR2 FVKESK. CDR3 sequence (DNA): TGTGCCAGCAGCCAAGAGACAGGCAGCCCAGCCTATGGCTACACCTTC. This sequence encodes CASSQETGSPAYGYTF.

The V and J genes are TRBV13 and TRBJ1-3; no clear D gene. Trimming took off 1 base at V and 0 bases at J, with 10 bases between the two ends. CDR1 and CDR2 from the germline V gene are PRHDT and FYEKMQ (reference sequence). CDR3 length: 16 residues. The CDR3 DNA reads as TGTGCCAGCAGCTTAGATTACGGAGACTCTGGAAACACCATATATTTT. Residues: CASSLDYGDSGNTIYF. Based on the CDR3 plus reference TRBV13 and TRBJ1-3, the full variable domain is AAGVIQSPRHLIKEKRETATLKCYPIPRHDTVYWYQQGPGQDPQFLISFYEKMQSDKGSIPDRFSAQQFSDYHSELNMSSLELGDSALYFCASSLDYGDSGNTIYFGEGSWLTVV.

This clone has just a few counts. The gene calls are TRBV5-1 and TRBJ1-5; no firm D call. The germline gives CDR1 SGHRS, CDR2 YFSETQ. V dropped 0 bases and J dropped 3 bases, with 10 bases sitting between them. This CDR3 comprises 15 residues. CDR3 amino acids: CASSLGASPNQPQHF. CDR3 nucleotides: TGCGCCAGCAGCTTGGGGGCGTCCCCCAATCAGCCCCAGCATTTT.

V gene TRBV29-1 combines with J gene TRBJ1-2; TRBD1 matches 10 bases. CDR1 and CDR2 from the germline V gene are SQVTM and ANQGSEA. With V trimmed by 6 bases and J by 10 bases, 8 bases remained unmatched. The CDR3 runs 12 residues. As DNA, the CDR3 is TGCAGCGTCGTGCCGGGACAGGGGCTCTACACCTTC. Translated: CSVVPGQGLYTF.

The rearrangement uses TRBV11-3 and TRBJ1-1; D not resolved. The CDR3 loop spans 13 amino acids. V was trimmed by 6 bases and J by 4 bases, leaving 12 bases between them. Germline V gene lookup returns CDR1 SGHNT and CDR2 YENEEA. The CDR3 protein is CASSQSPGTEAFF. The CDR3 DNA reads as TGTGCCAGCAGTCAGAGCCCTGGCACTGAAGCTTTCTTT.

The gene calls are TRBV12-3 or TRBV12-4 and TRBJ2-7; D is unresolved. V was clipped by 10 bases and J by 0 bases, with 13 bases between them. There are 13 residues in the CDR3. The CDR3: CATAVHSSYEQYF. CDR3 in DNA: TGTGCCACCGCCGTCCACAGCTCCTACGAGCAGTACTTC.

The chain employs TRBV3-1 (or the pseudogene TRBV3-2) and TRBJ1-1; no reliable D call. The CDR3 totals 14 residues. The germline V gene has CDR1 LGHDT and CDR2 YNNKEL (reference sequence). V was clipped by 2 bases and J by 3 bases, with 10 bases between them. The CDR3 region has the DNA TGTGCCAGCAGCCAAATAGGACGGGACACTGAAGCTTTCTTT. Translation gives CASSQIGRDTEAFF.

The chain employs TRBV30 and TRBJ1-2; TRBD1 agrees at 7 bases. In germline, CDR1 is GTSNPN, CDR2 SVGIG (reference sequence). The CDR3 length is 14 residues. Germline trimming cut 3 bases from V and 7 bases from J; bases unmatched to any gene: 11. CDR3 DNA: TGTGCCTGGAGGGGCGTAATTTCAGGGGGTGGCTACACCTTC. It specifies CAWRGVISGGGYTF.

This chain uses TRBV2 with TRBJ1-4; 7 positions match TRBD1. The CDR3 covers 14 residues. V was pared by 7 bases and J by 8 bases, with 10 bases of the junction left unmatched. The germline V gene encodes CDR1 SNHLY and CDR2 FYNNEI. The CDR3 bases are TGTGCCAGCATTACCGGGACAGCGGGGGAAAAACTGTTTTTT. Translation gives CASITGTAGEKLFF.

As regards this clone: The same CDR3 can be traced to other DNA sequences in this sample. This chain connects TRBV9 to TRBJ1-1; TRBD1 aligns across 7 bases. CDR3 size: 13 residues. J lost 3 bases, V lost 4 bases, and 3 bases had no gene match. Germline V gene sequence: CDR1 SGDLS, CDR2 YYNGEE. The CDR3 DNA reads as TGTGCCAGCAGCTTCACAGGGGACACTGAAGCTTTCTTT. It yields the protein CASSFTGDTEAFF. Full variable domain (missing parts from reference TRBV9 and TRBJ1-1): DSGVTQTPKHLITATGQRVTLRCSPRSGDLSVYWYQQSLDQGLQFLIQYYNGEERAKGNILERFSAQQFPDLHSELNLSSLELGDSALYFCASSFTGDTEAFFGQGTRLTVV.

The J gene is TRBJ2-1, the V gene TRBV7-3; D call uncertain. The CDR3 runs to 13 residues. Germline loops: CDR1 SGHTA, CDR2 FQGTGA. With 3 bases removed from V and 5 bases from J, the gap between germline ends came to 8 bases. The CDR3 nucleotides read TGTGCCAGCAGCTTGAGCAGCAACAATGAGCAGTTCTTC. It yields the protein CASSLSSNNEQFF.

This chain joins TRBV5-6 and TRBJ2-2, with unresolved D. V gave up 4 bases and J gave up 3 bases, with 10 bases separating them. The germline V gene has CDR1 SGHDT and CDR2 YYEEEE. The CDR3 length is 14 residues. The CDR3 reads CASSQDWDTGELFF. The CDR3 DNA reads as TGTGCCAGCAGCCAAGACTGGGACACCGGGGAGCTGTTTTTT.

V and J are TRBV11-3 and TRBJ1-1; a possible D gene is TRBD1 (6 bases). V lost 0 bases and J 11 bases, leaving 10 bases between the germline ends. The CDR3 has 12 amino acids. Germline V gives CDR1 SGHNT, CDR2 YENEEA. As DNA, the CDR3 is TGTGCCAGCAGCTTAGATGGGGGCCGCGCTTTCTTT. Its protein product is CASSLDGGRAFF. Complete variable domain (other parts from reference TRBV11-3 and TRBJ1-1): EAGVVQSPRYKIIEKKQPVAFWCNPISGHNTLYWYLQNLGQGPELLIRYENEEAVDDSQLPKDRFSAERLKGVDSTLKIQPAELGDSAVYLCASSLDGGRAFFGQGTRLTVV.

CDR3 coding DNA: TGTGCCAGCAGCGAAGGCCCGGGATTAACAAAAGAGGAGACCCAGTACTTC. Translation gives CASSEGPGLTKEETQYF. This rearrangement joins TRBV21-1 to TRBJ2-5; the table's D call TRBD2 went unverified against the DNA. TRBV21-1 has pseudogene status. The CDR3 has 17 residues.

The chain uses TRBV11-2 and TRBJ1-6; TRBD1 might be the D (5 bases). Trimming cost V 0 bases and J 6 bases, with 15 bases left between them. The CDR3 extends over 17 amino acids. Germline V gene sequence: CDR1 SGHAT, CDR2 FQNNGV. This CDR3 reads CASSLDRPGRINSPLHF. Written as DNA, the CDR3 is TGTGCCAGCAGCTTAGATCGGCCGGGACGGATTAATTCACCCCTCCACTTT. The whole variable domain, filled in from reference TRBV11-2 and TRBJ1-6, reads EAGVAQSPRYKIIEKRQSVAFWCNPISGHATLYWYQQILGQGPKLLIQFQNNGVVDDSQLPKDRFSAERLKGVDSTLKIQPAKLEDSAVYLCASSLDRPGRINSPLHFGNGTRLTVT.

The CDR3 DNA is TGTGCCAGCACCTCTCAGGGGACCCAGTACTTC. This sequence encodes CASTSQGTQYF. V gene TRBV7-2 combines with J gene TRBJ2-5; D might be TRBD1 (5 bases). The CDR3 covers 11 residues. The germline gives CDR1 SGHTA, CDR2 FQGNSA. The V end was cut by 7 bases, the J end by 7 bases, with 10 bases between.

The chain couples TRBV5-6 to TRBJ1-1, with 7 bases matching TRBD1. The V gene end was trimmed by 5 bases and the J gene end by 1 base; junction bases not matched to a gene: 11. CDR3 length: 16 amino acids. CDR1 SGHDT and CDR2 YYEEEE come from the germline V gene. CDR3 DNA sequence: TGTGCCAGCAGTCATTCCCCCGGGACAGCGAACACTGAAGCTTTCTTT. As protein: CASSHSPGTANTEAFF.

This clone was seen just once. CDR3 nucleotides: TGTGCCAGCAGCCCCCCAGGGATCTATGGCTACACCTTC. It translates to CASSPPGIYGYTF. V usage is TRBV11-2 and J usage is TRBJ1-2, with D tentatively TRBD1 (5 bases). The V gene's germline CDR1 is SGHAT and CDR2 FQNNGV. CDR3 size: 13 residues. Trimming left V 5 bases short and J 4 bases short, with 11 bases between.

The chain combines TRBV6-6 with TRBJ1-3; a weak D match, TRBD1 (6 bases). CDR1 is MNHNY and CDR2 is SVGAGI in the germline V gene (reference sequence). The CDR3 runs 17 residues. With 5 bases removed from V and 0 bases from J, the gap between germline ends came to 17 bases. This CDR3 is CASSPGQLPFSGNTIYF. Written as DNA, the CDR3 is TGTGCCAGCAGTCCCGGACAGCTTCCTTTCTCTGGAAACACCATATATTTT.

This chain connects TRBV7-2 to TRBJ2-2, with 9 bases fitting TRBD1. The junction had 8 bases not matched to a gene; V was cut back by 8 bases and J by 7 bases. The CDR3 spans 14 residues. Germline V gene lookup returns CDR1 SGHTA and CDR2 FQGNSA. The CDR3: CASGRDRAVGELFF. The CDR3 DNA sequence: TGTGCCAGCGGGCGGGACAGGGCGGTCGGGGAGCTGTTTTTT.

The table lists this clone with a few counts. The chain has TRBV4-1 and TRBJ1-4; possibly TRBD1 for D (6 bases). V lost 4 bases and J 3 bases, leaving 18 bases between the germline ends. CDR1 MGHRA and CDR2 YSYEKL come from the germline V gene. This CDR3 has 17 amino acids. This CDR3 reads CASSPVGGGVANEKLFF. For the CDR3, the DNA is TGCGCCAGCAGCCCCGTTGGGGGCGGTGTGGCTAATGAAAAACTGTTTTTT.

The genes are TRBV7-2 and TRBJ1-2; 8 bases agree with TRBD1. Germline V gives CDR1 SGHTA, CDR2 FQGNSA. The CDR3 covers 17 residues. Trimming took 1 base from V and 1 from J; bases not matched to a gene: 8. This CDR3 is CASSLVFFGQGNYGYTF. The CDR3 DNA sequence: TGTGCCAGCAGCTTAGTATTTTTCGGACAGGGTAACTATGGCTACACCTTC.

This clone was seen only a few times. The gene calls are TRBV3-1 (or the pseudogene TRBV3-2) and TRBJ1-2, with D tentatively TRBD1 (5 bases). From germline, CDR1 is LGHDT and CDR2 YNNKEL (reference sequence). The ends were cut back, 1 base at V and 5 bases at J, with 11 bases in the middle. CDR3 length equals 14 residues. CDR3 bases: TGTGCCAGCAGCCAAGCGGGACTGCAGTATGGCTACACCTTC. Encoded protein: CASSQAGLQYGYTF.

The rearrangement links TRBV2 to TRBJ1-3; D is perhaps TRBD1 (6 bases). V lost 6 bases and J lost 1, with 10 bases in between. Per the germline V gene, CDR1 is SNHLY and CDR2 is FYNNEI. The CDR3 consists of 14 residues. The chain's CDR3 is CASRGGNSGNTIYF. In DNA, the CDR3 is TGTGCCAGCAGAGGGGGGAATTCTGGAAACACCATATATTTT.